Below are 26 T cell receptor beta chains sequenced from a single sample in a study of blood T cell repertoires in COVID-19. Profiling relied on immunoSEQ multiplex PCR, and the TCRdb table lists in-frame clones only, not all of them. The table lists roughly 130,000 clones, roughly four fifths of them singletons. The sample comprised peripheral blood. The receptor set was obtained from a woman between 50 and 59 years old with acute or convalescent COVID-19.

The DNA for the CDR3 is TGTGCCAGTAGCCCCTTAGCGGCGGGCACAGATACGCAGTATTTT. It is translated as CASSPLAAGTDTQYF. V and J are TRBV19 and TRBJ2-3; D may be TRBD2 (6 bases). Germline V gene data show CDR1 as LNHDA and CDR2 as SQIVND (reference sequence). The CDR3 is made up of 15 amino acids. Trimming left V 6 bases short and J 1 base short, with 14 bases between.

The J gene is TRBJ2-1, the V gene TRBV3-1 (or the pseudogene TRBV3-2), with 13 bases matching TRBD2. With 6 bases clipped from V and 5 bases from J, the junction kept 4 bases outside the gene matches. This CDR3 is built from 15 residues. The germline V gene encodes CDR1 LGHDT and CDR2 YNNKEL (reference sequence). CDR3 loop: CASSIGTSGDNEQFF. CDR3 DNA sequence: TGTGCCAGCAGTATCGGGACTAGCGGGGACAATGAGCAGTTCTTC.

The chain carries TRBV6-5 and TRBJ1-2; perhaps TRBD1 as D (6 bases). Trimming stripped 2 bases from V and 4 bases from J, with 14 bases between. CDR3 length: 15 amino acids. The V gene's germline CDR1 is MNHEY and CDR2 SVGAGI. The CDR3, as DNA: TGTGCCAGCAGTTACCAAGGGGGAACTGGCTATGGCTACACCTTC. It is translated as CASSYQGGTGYGYTF.

The V and J genes are TRBV3-1 (or the pseudogene TRBV3-2) and TRBJ1-2; tentative D call: TRBD1 (5 bases). The germline V gene has CDR1 LGHDT and CDR2 YNNKEL (reference sequence). The CDR3 length is 15 residues. The V and J ends lost 0 bases and 6 bases respectively, with 14 bases between them. CDR3 in amino acids: CASSQEGGGLNGYTF. CDR3 coding DNA: TGTGCCAGCAGCCAAGAAGGTGGGGGGTTGAATGGCTACACCTTC.

The V call is TRBV3-1 (or the pseudogene TRBV3-2), the J call TRBJ2-1, with 7 bases fitting TRBD2. J gave up 3 bases and V 4 bases, and 9 bases lay outside the gene matches. CDR3 length: 16 residues. Germline CDR1 reads LGHDT; CDR2 reads YNNKEL (reference sequence). The CDR3 sequence: CASSLHSSGDYNEQFF. CDR3 nucleotide sequence: TGTGCCAGCAGCCTACACTCAAGCGGGGACTACAATGAGCAGTTCTTC.

This rearrangement joins TRBV6-1 to TRBJ2-2; tentatively, D is TRBD1 (5 bases). Germline-derived CDR1 and CDR2 are MNHNS and SASEGT. Deletions cut 2 bases from V and 5 bases from J, with 9 bases between. This CDR3 region has 14 residues. The CDR3 region has the DNA TGTGCCAGCAGTGAACAGGGTGGAACCGGGGAGCTGTTTTTT. Protein sequence: CASSEQGGTGELFF.

This clone was recorded a few times. For the CDR3, the DNA is TGTGCCAGCGTTACAGGGGGCCGATTAGACTATGGCTACACCTTC. It codes for CASVTGGRLDYGYTF. This chain joins TRBV28 and TRBJ1-2, with 9 bases that match TRBD1. V lost 8 bases, J lost 3 bases, and 10 bases stayed unmatched. This CDR3 has 15 residues. Looked up from germline, CDR1 is MDHEN and CDR2 is SYDVKM.

The rearrangement joins TRBV5-1 to TRBJ1-2, with a tentative D call TRBD1 (6 bases). Germline loops: CDR1 SGHRS, CDR2 YFSETQ. V was shortened by 4 bases and J by 4 bases, with 11 bases between the two germline ends. CDR3 length: 13 residues. The CDR3 DNA sequence: TGCGCCAGCAGCCCAGGACAGATCTATGGCTACACCTTC. Protein product: CASSPGQIYGYTF.

The table lists this clone with a few counts. The rearrangement joins TRBV19 to TRBJ2-3; D possibly corresponds to TRBD2 (6 bases). Per the germline V gene, CDR1 is LNHDA and CDR2 is SQIVND (reference sequence). CDR3 size: 14 residues. V gave up 7 bases and J gave up 9 bases, with 20 bases separating them. CDR3 coding DNA: TGTGCCAGTAAGGAAGCGGGTCAAGGTAGGACGCAGTATTTT. It is translated as CASKEAGQGRTQYF.

This clone showed up just once. Different DNA sequences within this sample yield the same CDR3. The V gene is TRBV30, the J gene TRBJ2-2; TRBD1 might be the D (6 bases). The germline gives CDR1 GTSNPN, CDR2 SVGIG (reference sequence). The V and J ends lost 0 bases and 5 bases respectively, with 10 bases between them. The CDR3 runs 14 residues. As DNA, the CDR3 is TGTGCCTGGAGTGTCACAGGGAGAACCGGGGAGCTGTTTTTT. Amino acids: CAWSVTGRTGELFF.

The V call is TRBV28, the J call TRBJ2-3, with 8 bases identical to TRBD2. The V segment lost 3 bases and the J segment 3 bases; nucleotides outside the gene matches: 8. There are 16 residues in the CDR3. Germline CDR1 is MDHEN and CDR2 is SYDVKM. The CDR3 reads CASSFPRGDPTDTQYF. Here the CDR3 DNA reads TGTGCCAGCAGTTTTCCGCGGGGGGACCCGACAGATACGCAGTATTTT. The whole variable domain, filled in from reference TRBV28 and TRBJ2-3, reads DVKVTQSSRYLVKRTGEKVFLECVQDMDHENMFWYRQDPGLGLRLIYFSYDVKMKEKGDIPEGYSVSREKKERFSLILESASTNQTSMYLCASSFPRGDPTDTQYFGPGTRLTVL.

The chain joins TRBV13 to TRBJ1-1; no clear D gene. The CDR3 loop spans 16 amino acids. The germline V and J ends were trimmed by 5 bases and 1 base, with 17 bases remaining between them. Germline V gene data show CDR1 as PRHDT and CDR2 as FYEKMQ (reference sequence). CDR3 residues: CASSTSGLAGNTEAFF. The CDR3 region has the DNA TGTGCCAGCAGCACCTCAGGATTGGCTGGGAACACTGAAGCTTTCTTT.

The J gene is TRBJ2-3, the V gene TRBV19; 8 nucleotides line up with TRBD2. Germline CDR1 reads LNHDA; CDR2 reads SQIVND (reference sequence). The V gene end was trimmed by 7 bases and the J gene end by 2 bases; junction bases not matched to a gene: 8. The CDR3 sequence is 15 residues long. The DNA of the CDR3 is TGTGCCAGTACCGGCGGGGGGCCCGCCACAGATACGCAGTATTTT. It yields the protein CASTGGGPATDTQYF.

The J gene is TRBJ1-2, the V gene TRBV21-1; no DNA check was done on the table's D call, TRBD1. TRBV21-1 is a pseudogene locus. The CDR3 sequence is 15 residues long. This CDR3 reads CASRARGPSNYGYTF. For the CDR3, the DNA is TGTGCCAGCAGGGCAAGGGGTCCCTCTAACTATGGCTACACCTTC.

The chain links TRBV6-2 or TRBV6-3 to TRBJ1-1, with D hard to call. The CDR3 is 16 residues long. The germline V gene encodes CDR1 MNHEY and CDR2 SVGEGT. The V end lost 2 bases, the J end lost 1 base, and 14 bases lay between the germline ends. CDR3 sequence reads: CASSYQYLRQNTEAFF. In DNA, the CDR3 is TGTGCCAGCAGTTACCAATATCTACGCCAGAACACTGAAGCTTTCTTT.

This chain connects TRBV18 to TRBJ1-1; tentatively, D is TRBD1 (5 bases). CDR3 size: 14 residues. Trimming took off 3 bases at V and 3 bases at J, with 11 bases between the two ends. The V gene's germline CDR1 is KGHSH and CDR2 LQKENI. The CDR3: CASSPITGYTEAFF. The CDR3 DNA follows: TGTGCCAGCTCACCCATTACAGGTTACACTGAAGCTTTCTTT.

The chain is built from TRBV7-2 and TRBJ1-5, with D unclear. V was trimmed by 5 bases and J by 0 bases, leaving 11 bases between them. CDR3 size: 15 residues. CDR1 and CDR2 (germline): SGHTA, FQGNSA. CDR3 coding DNA: TGTGCCAGCAGCCCAGGAGGGAGTAGCAATCAGCCCCAGCATTTT. It specifies CASSPGGSSNQPQHF.

A note on this clone: This sample also contains other DNA sequences that code for the same CDR3. The chain links TRBV9 to TRBJ2-7; the D gene is possibly TRBD2 (5 bases). Trimming took 0 bases from V and 1 from J, leaving 8 bases between them. Germline-derived CDR1 and CDR2 are SGDLS and YYNGEE. This CDR3 comprises 14 residues. CDR3 region: CASSVATGSYEQYF. DNA of the CDR3: TGTGCCAGCAGCGTAGCTACGGGATCCTACGAGCAGTACTTC.

This sequence joins TRBV30 and TRBJ1-3, with D uncertain. The germline CDR1 and CDR2 sequences are GTSNPN and SVGIG (reference sequence). This CDR3 has 14 residues. V was clipped by 4 bases and J by 4 bases, with 14 bases between them. DNA of the CDR3: TGTGCCTGGACCAAAGGAGGGCTCGGAAACACCATATATTTT. This encodes CAWTKGGLGNTIYF.

The chain joins TRBV2 to TRBJ1-2; tentative D call: TRBD1 (5 bases). This CDR3 spans 13 amino acids. Germline V CDR1 and CDR2: SNHLY, FYNNEI. V lost 0 bases and J lost 7, with 9 bases in between. The DNA of the CDR3 is TGTGCCAGCAGTGAAGCGTCGGGGGGTGGCTACACCTTC. Protein sequence: CASSEASGGGYTF. Supplemented by reference TRBV2 and TRBJ1-2, the full variable domain reads EPEVTQTPSHQVTQMGQEVILRCVPISNHLYFYWYRQILGQKVEFLVSFYNNEISEKSEIFDDQFSVERPDGSNFTLKIRSTKLEDSAMYFCASSEASGGGYTFGSGTRLTVV.

This chain uses TRBV5-1 with TRBJ2-3; 7 bases are shared with TRBD1. The CDR3 has 14 amino acids. The germline CDR1 and CDR2 sequences are SGHRS and YFSETQ. J lost 6 bases, V lost 0 bases, and 4 bases had no gene match. In DNA form, the CDR3 reads TGCGCCAGCAGCTTGGGGGACAGCAAGGATACGCAGTATTTT. Its translation is CASSLGDSKDTQYF.

The J gene is TRBJ2-7, the V gene TRBV19; 8 nucleotides line up with TRBD1. Germline V lookup: CDR1 LNHDA, CDR2 SQIVND (reference sequence). The junction had 7 bases not matched to a gene; V was cut back by 4 bases and J by 5 bases. The CDR3 consists of 14 residues. The CDR3 bases are TGTGCCAGTAGTACATCAAGGACAGGGAACGAGCAGTACTTC. Residues: CASSTSRTGNEQYF. Based on the CDR3 plus reference TRBV19 and TRBJ2-7, the full variable domain is DGGITQSPKYLFRKEGQNVTLSCEQNLNHDAMYWYRQDPGQGLRLIYYSQIVNDFQKGDIAEGYSVSREKKESFPLTVTSAQKNPTAFYLCASSTSRTGNEQYFGPGTRLTVT.

V usage is TRBV5-1 and J usage is TRBJ2-3, with a possible D match to TRBD1 (6 bases). Trimming left V 7 bases short and J 5 bases short, with 14 bases between. The CDR3 length is 13 residues. Germline-derived CDR1 and CDR2 are SGHRS and YFSETQ. Written as DNA, the CDR3 is TGCGCCAGCGGGAAGTTGACAGGAGATACGCAGTATTTT. The encoded protein is CASGKLTGDTQYF.

The genes are TRBV9 and TRBJ2-3; TRBD2 matches at 7 bases. Germline loops: CDR1 SGDLS, CDR2 YYNGEE. The ends lost 4 bases at V and 3 bases at J; junction bases unmatched: 8. The CDR3 has 15 residues. CDR3 protein: CASSLRGGGTDTQYF. The CDR3 bases are TGTGCCAGCAGCCTCCGTGGCGGGGGAACAGATACGCAGTATTTT. Full variable domain (remainder filled in from reference TRBV9 and TRBJ2-3): DSGVTQTPKHLITATGQRVTLRCSPRSGDLSVYWYQQSLDQGLQFLIQYYNGEERAKGNILERFSAQQFPDLHSELNLSSLELGDSALYFCASSLRGGGTDTQYFGPGTRLTVL.

The chain is built from TRBV20-1 and TRBJ1-6; 8 nucleotides agree with TRBD1. The V gene's germline CDR1 is DFQATT and CDR2 SNEGSKA (reference sequence). There are 13 residues in the CDR3. J gave up 13 bases and V 3 bases, and 8 bases lay outside the gene matches. CDR3 nucleotide sequence: TGCAGTGCTAGTCGGCCAGGGGGCGACCCCCTCCACTTT. The encoded protein is CSASRPGGDPLHF.

The chain joins TRBV12-3 or TRBV12-4 to TRBJ1-5; D possibly corresponds to TRBD1 (5 bases). V was shortened by 6 bases and J by 10 bases, with 13 bases between the two germline ends. The CDR3 has 12 amino acids. CDR3 nucleotide sequence: TGTGCCAGCAGCACCATGGGGGGTCCCCAGCATTTT. Its protein product is CASSTMGGPQHF.